The 18 T cell receptor beta chains presented below share a single source sample, sequenced in a study of identical twins. Each CDR3 protein gets one entry after TCRdb re-called the 5' RACE reads with MiXCR. The sample comprises about 530,000 distinct CDR3 sequences, under 25% of which are singletons, and around 0.48% rests with the top ten. Separately, the same data were catalogued under a study of yellow fever vaccine responses in identical twins.

Sequenced: CD4+ T cells sorted from blood. All receptors come from a woman aged 18-29 years in good health.

The chain recombines TRBV5-1 with TRBJ2-7; no clear D. This CDR3 has 14 amino acids. V was pared by 1 base and J by 3 bases, with 11 bases between. CDR1 SGHRS and CDR2 YFSETQ come from the germline V gene. The CDR3 DNA is TGCGCCAGCAGCTTGTTTTCTAGTCTCTACGAGCAGTACTTC. Translating it yields CASSLFSSLYEQYF.

This clonotype has more than one count but fewer than ten. The chain combines TRBV5-1 with TRBJ2-2; the D gene is possibly TRBD2 (6 bases). Trimming pared 7 bases from V and 5 bases from J, leaving 12 bases between. Germline V lookup: CDR1 SGHRS, CDR2 YFSETQ. The CDR3 runs to 13 residues. As DNA, the CDR3 is TGCGCCAGCTATCCGGGGAGGACCGGGGAGCTGTTTTTT. The encoded protein is CASYPGRTGELFF.

Notes on this clonotype: At one of its ends the junction is not consistent with the germline gene, which may arise from a read error. The chain uses TRBV20-1 and TRBJ2-7; no reliable D call. The germline V gene has CDR1 DFQATT and CDR2 SNEGSKA (reference sequence). The CDR3 is made up of 15 amino acids. CDR3 DNA sequence: TGCAGTGCTAGAGTCATCGGCAGAAGCTCCTACAAGCAGTACTTC. Its translation is CSARVIGRSSYKQYF.

This chain links TRBV5-1 with TRBJ2-1; D uncertain. CDR3 length: 14 residues. Germline V lookup: CDR1 SGHRS, CDR2 YFSETQ. Trimming cost V 5 bases and J 0 bases, with 9 bases left between them. The CDR3 bases are TGCGCCAGCAGACGCACCCTCTCCTACAATGAGCAGTTCTTC. This gives the protein CASRRTLSYNEQFF.

The chain links TRBV27 to TRBJ1-6; the D gene is possibly TRBD1 (5 bases). Germline CDR1 and CDR2: MNHEY and SMNVEV (reference sequence). Between the trimmed V and J ends, which lost 3 bases and 9 bases, there was a span of 9 bases. This CDR3 has 13 amino acids. This chain's CDR3 is CASSFPGTSPLHF. The CDR3 nucleotides are TGTGCCAGCAGTTTTCCGGGGACTTCACCCCTCCACTTT.

The rearrangement links TRBV20-1 to TRBJ2-1; D might be TRBD1 (6 bases). V was shortened by 8 bases and J by 8 bases, with 19 bases between the two germline ends. CDR1 is DFQATT and CDR2 is SNEGSKA in the germline V gene (reference sequence). The CDR3 covers 13 residues. The CDR3 coding sequence is TGCAGTCTGGGGGCAGGGTTATTGGATGAGCAGTTCTTC. The encoded protein is CSLGAGLLDEQFF.

This chain uses TRBV2 with TRBJ2-7; 9 bases align to TRBD2. This CDR3 comprises 15 residues. Germline CDR1 reads SNHLY; CDR2 reads FYNNEI. The trim removed 3 bases at V and 4 bases at J, leaving 7 bases unmatched. The CDR3 sequence is CASSDGGRAPYEQYF. The CDR3 DNA follows: TGTGCCAGCAGTGATGGCGGGAGGGCCCCATACGAGCAGTACTTC.

This clonotype was counted a few times. The rearrangement links TRBV28 to TRBJ1-2; TRBD1 matches at 7 bases. Germline CDR1 reads MDHEN; CDR2 reads SYDVKM. This CDR3 is built from 12 residues. The J segment lost 5 bases and the V segment lost 11 bases, leaving 8 bases of the junction unmatched. For the CDR3, the DNA is TGTGCCGCAATGACAGGGATATATGGCTACACCTTC. This codes for CAAMTGIYGYTF.

This clonotype has just a few counts. V usage is TRBV5-1 and J usage is TRBJ2-1, with 10 bases aligning to TRBD2. CDR3 length equals 18 residues. J lost 7 bases, V lost 0 bases, and 13 bases had no gene match. The germline gives CDR1 SGHRS, CDR2 YFSETQ. In nucleotides, the CDR3 is TGCGCCAGCAGCTTGGGATTGTTCGCTAGCGGGAGTGGGAATGAGCAGTTCTTC. Residues: CASSLGLFASGSGNEQFF.

This clonotype came up a few times. This sequence joins TRBV5-1 and TRBJ1-5, with D unresolved. V was clipped by 0 bases and J by 1 base, with 14 bases between them. CDR3 length: 17 residues. Per the germline V gene, CDR1 is SGHRS and CDR2 is YFSETQ. The DNA for the CDR3 is TGCGCCAGCAGCTTGGAACCTACGGGCAGCAGCAATCAGCCCCAGCATTTT. Amino acids: CASSLEPTGSSNQPQHF.

This chain connects TRBV3-1 to TRBJ2-1; D gene unclear. Trimming stripped 1 base from V and 12 bases from J, with 10 bases between. This CDR3 spans 12 amino acids. Germline CDR1 and CDR2: LGHDT and YNNKEL (reference sequence). This CDR3 is CASSQGGSSQFF. CDR3 nucleotide sequence: TGTGCCAGCAGCCAAGGGGGTAGTTCGCAGTTCTTC.

There are a few counts of this clonotype. The chain employs TRBV4-1 and TRBJ2-2; 8 nucleotides match TRBD2. The CDR3 has 17 amino acids. CDR1 MGHRA and CDR2 YSYEKL come from the germline V gene. The V gene end was trimmed by 1 base and the J gene end by 5 bases; junction bases not matched to a gene: 9. In nucleotides, the CDR3 is TGCGCCAGCAGCCAAGGTTCAGCGGGAGTAGGTACCGGGGAGCTGTTTTTT. It yields the protein CASSQGSAGVGTGELFF.

CDR3 protein: CATESPGPYEQYF. The CDR3 DNA reads as TGTGCCACCGAATCCCCGGGTCCCTACGAGCAGTACTTC. The rearrangement uses TRBV28 and TRBJ2-7, with D unresolved. Germline loops: CDR1 MDHEN, CDR2 SYDVKM. CDR3 length: 13 amino acids. The V end was cut by 10 bases, the J end by 2 bases, with 15 bases between.

This chain links TRBV5-1 with TRBJ1-1; perhaps TRBD1 as D (5 bases). The CDR3 has 13 residues. In germline, CDR1 is SGHRS, CDR2 YFSETQ. V dropped 7 bases and J dropped 5 bases, with 15 bases sitting between them. DNA for the CDR3: TGCGCCAGCCGCCCCGAGGGGTCGACTGAAGCTTTCTTT. It translates to CASRPEGSTEAFF.

The rearrangement uses TRBV7-2 and TRBJ2-5; D gene unclear. The V and J ends lost 2 bases and 5 bases respectively, with 9 bases between them. This CDR3 comprises 13 residues. The V gene's germline CDR1 is SGHTA and CDR2 FQGNSA. The CDR3 region has the DNA TGTGCCAGCAGCTTATATACTAAGGAGACCCAGTACTTC. It specifies CASSLYTKETQYF.

The chain couples TRBV7-9 to TRBJ2-1; D gene uncertain. The ends were cut back, 2 bases at V and 5 bases at J, with 7 bases in the middle. CDR3 length equals 13 residues. CDR1 SEHNR and CDR2 FQNEAQ come from the germline V gene (reference sequence). CDR3 sequence reads: CASSLMSHNEQFF. For the CDR3, the DNA is TGTGCCAGCAGCTTAATGTCCCACAATGAGCAGTTCTTC. The variable domain in full, completed from reference TRBV7-9 and TRBJ2-1, reads DTGVSQNPRHKITKRGQNVTFRCDPISEHNRLYWYRQTLGQGPEFLTYFQNEAQLEKSRLLSDRFSAERPKGSFSTLEIQRTEQGDSAMYLCASSLMSHNEQFFGPGTRLTVL.

The J gene is TRBJ1-3, the V gene TRBV7-6; D call uncertain. Trimming pared 5 bases from V and 0 bases from J, leaving 11 bases between. Germline V gene lookup returns CDR1 SGHVS and CDR2 FNYEAQ. This CDR3 region has 15 residues. This CDR3 reads CASSPHWASGNTIYF. The DNA of the CDR3 is TGTGCCAGCAGCCCCCACTGGGCCTCTGGAAACACCATATATTTT. Drawing the rest from reference TRBV7-6 and TRBJ1-3, the complete variable domain is GAGVSQSPRYKVTKRGQDVALRCDPISGHVSLYWYRQALGQGPEFLTYFNYEAQQDKSGLPNDRFSAERPEGSISTLTIQRTEQRDSAMYRCASSPHWASGNTIYFGEGSWLTVV.

The chain joins TRBV20-1 to TRBJ2-5; D tentatively reads TRBD1 or TRBD2 (5 bases each). CDR3 size: 15 residues. CDR1 DFQATT and CDR2 SNEGSKA come from the germline V gene (reference sequence). The V end lost 6 bases, the J end lost 3 bases, and 20 bases lay between the germline ends. The CDR3 is CSAPDSGTGKETQYF. CDR3 nucleotide sequence: TGCAGTGCCCCCGACTCCGGGACGGGGAAAGAGACCCAGTACTTC.